Presented here are 21 T cell receptor beta chains from one specimen sequenced in a study of CD8 T cells in Susac syndrome. cDNA came from roughly 0.53 to 1 ug RNA primed by random hexamers. TCRdb redid the calling of the immunoSEQ multiplex PCR reads with MiXCR, one entry per CDR3 protein. The sample records about 300,000 distinct CDR3 sequences, almost 85% being singletons. The sample comprised CD8+ T cells from PBMCs. These receptors were taken from a human donor with multiple sclerosis.

V and J are TRBV9 and TRBJ2-7; D tentatively reads TRBD1 or TRBD2 (5 bases each). Germline-derived CDR1 and CDR2 are SGDLS and YYNGEE. With 0 bases removed from V and 4 bases from J, the gap between germline ends came to 14 bases. There are 15 residues in the CDR3. In DNA, the CDR3 is TGTGCCAGCAGCGTAGCCCCCGGGACGGTTTACGAGCAGTACTTC. Amino acid sequence: CASSVAPGTVYEQYF.

The chain recombines TRBV29-1 with TRBJ1-1; D remains unclear. V was pared by 5 bases and J by 1 base, with 8 bases between. Germline CDR1 reads SQVTM; CDR2 reads ANQGSEA. The CDR3 consists of 12 residues. The CDR3 reads CSVPNKNTEAFF. In DNA, the CDR3 is TGCAGCGTTCCTAACAAGAACACTGAAGCTTTCTTT. The whole variable domain, remainder taken from reference TRBV29-1 and TRBJ1-1, is SAVISQKPSRDICQRGTSLTIQCQVDSQVTMMFWYRQQPGQSLTLIATANQGSEATYESGFVIDKFPISRPNLTFSTLTVSNMSPEDSSIYLCSVPNKNTEAFFGQGTRLTVV.

This clonotype showed up just a few times. The chain links TRBV27 to TRBJ2-7; TRBD2 matches at 10 bases. V shed 5 bases and J 3 bases; nucleotides not matched to a gene: 1. Germline V gene lookup returns CDR1 MNHEY and CDR2 SMNVEV (reference sequence). This CDR3 is 13 amino acids long. The CDR3 loop reads CASSRTSGYEQYF. In nucleotides, the CDR3 is TGTGCCAGCAGTAGGACTAGCGGCTACGAGCAGTACTTC.

This chain links TRBV19 with TRBJ2-7; 11 bases map to TRBD2. CDR3 length: 15 amino acids. Unmatched junction bases numbered 8, after V lost 7 bases and J lost 3 bases. From germline, CDR1 is LNHDA and CDR2 SQIVND (reference sequence). The CDR3 is CASTIAGGAGYEQYF. The DNA of the CDR3 is TGTGCCAGTACCATAGCGGGGGGGGCCGGCTACGAGCAGTACTTC. Supplemented by reference TRBV19 and TRBJ2-7, the full variable domain reads DGGITQSPKYLFRKEGQNVTLSCEQNLNHDAMYWYRQDPGQGLRLIYYSQIVNDFQKGDIAEGYSVSREKKESFPLTVTSAQKNPTAFYLCASTIAGGAGYEQYFGPGTRLTVT.

The chain joins TRBV18 to TRBJ1-3; weak D call: TRBD1 (6 bases). The CDR3 consists of 13 residues. V lost 8 bases and J lost 4, with 12 bases in between. Germline assignment: CDR1 KGHSH and CDR2 LQKENI. Written as DNA, the CDR3 is TGTGCCAGCCACTCAGGGGACGGAAACACCATATATTTT. Translating it yields CASHSGDGNTIYF. The full variable domain, rest sourced from reference TRBV18 and TRBJ1-3, is NAGVMQNPRHLVRRRGQEARLRCSPMKGHSHVYWYRQLPEEGLKFMVYLQKENIIDESGMPKERFSAEFPKEGPSILRIQQVVRGDSAAYFCASHSGDGNTIYFGEGSWLTVV.

The rearrangement joins TRBV20-1 to TRBJ2-7; D gene unclear. V dropped 6 bases and J dropped 2 bases, with 20 bases sitting between them. Germline-derived CDR1 and CDR2 are DFQATT and SNEGSKA (reference sequence). The CDR3 is made up of 15 amino acids. The DNA of the CDR3 is TGCAGTGCCCCCGGAACCACTGGGTATCCCTACGAGCAGTACTTC. This sequence encodes CSAPGTTGYPYEQYF.

The V gene is TRBV20-1, the J gene TRBJ2-7; D is perhaps TRBD1 or TRBD2 (5 bases each). The CDR3 length is 13 residues. The germline V gene encodes CDR1 DFQATT and CDR2 SNEGSKA (reference sequence). V dropped 5 bases and J dropped 2 bases, with 13 bases sitting between them. The CDR3 sequence: CSAAGTAPYEQYF. The CDR3 bases are TGCAGTGCTGCCGGGACCGCACCCTACGAGCAGTACTTC.

This clonotype came up a few times. CDR3 sequence reads: CAWSGGLAGVDTGELFF. The DNA for the CDR3 is TGTGCCTGGAGTGGGGGACTCGCGGGGGTTGACACCGGGGAGCTGTTTTTT. The chain joins TRBV30 to TRBJ2-2; 7 bases align to TRBD2. V was clipped by 1 base and J by 3 bases; unmatched bases: 11. CDR3 size: 17 residues. The germline CDR1 and CDR2 sequences are GTSNPN and SVGIG (reference sequence).

This rearrangement joins TRBV4-3 to TRBJ2-7; 7 bases map to TRBD2. Losses at the gene ends were 0 bases for V and 1 base for J; bases not matched to a gene: 6. CDR1 is LGHNA, CDR2 YSLEER, per germline. This CDR3 region has 16 residues. CDR3 protein: CASSQDRGGGSYEQYF. CDR3 sequence (DNA): TGCGCCAGCAGCCAAGATCGGGGCGGGGGATCCTACGAGCAGTACTTC.

The V and J genes are TRBV7-9 and TRBJ1-1, with a tentative D call TRBD1 (5 bases). Germline CDR1 reads SEHNR; CDR2 reads FQNEAQ (reference sequence). The length of the CDR3 is 16 residues. V was trimmed by 1 base and J by 1 base, leaving 13 bases between them. The CDR3 here is CASSLVVGHQNTEAFF. The CDR3 nucleotides are TGTGCCAGCAGCTTAGTGGTCGGACACCAGAACACTGAAGCTTTCTTT.

The chain has TRBV5-8 and TRBJ2-7; 9 nucleotides agree with TRBD2. V gave up 2 bases and J gave up 6 bases; unmatched junction bases: 12. The CDR3 length is 16 residues. The V gene's germline CDR1 is SGHTS and CDR2 YDEGEE. CDR3 DNA sequence: TGTGCCAGCAGCTTCACGTTAATAGCGGGAGAGGTCGAGCAGTACTTC. It translates to CASSFTLIAGEVEQYF.

This chain uses TRBV29-1 with TRBJ1-1, with D tentatively TRBD1 (6 bases). Germline V gene lookup returns CDR1 SQVTM and CDR2 ANQGSEA. Trimming cost V 7 bases and J 8 bases, with 11 bases left between them. The CDR3 loop spans 10 amino acids. This CDR3 is CSGRGTEAFF. The CDR3 nucleotides read TGCAGCGGCCGAGGGACAGAAGCTTTCTTT.

The gene calls are TRBV6-1 and TRBJ1-3; TRBD1 matches at 7 bases. Germline-derived CDR1 and CDR2 are MNHNS and SASEGT. The CDR3 sequence is 15 residues long. J was trimmed by 1 base and V by 8 bases; bases with no gene match: 8. The CDR3 region is CASAAGQISGNTIYF. The CDR3 DNA sequence: TGTGCCAGCGCCGCGGGACAGATATCTGGAAACACCATATATTTT.

The CDR3 coding sequence is TGTGCCAGCAGGGACTCGCTCGGGGAGACCCAGTACTTC. Protein sequence: CASRDSLGETQYF. The J gene is TRBJ2-5, the V gene TRBV11-2, with a weak D call TRBD2 (5 bases). The CDR3 runs 13 residues. The germline V gene has CDR1 SGHAT and CDR2 FQNNGV. Trimming took off 6 bases at V and 5 bases at J, with 13 bases between the two ends.

J is TRBJ2-7 and V is TRBV27, with D possibly called TRBD1 or TRBD2 (6 bases each). Germline loops: CDR1 MNHEY, CDR2 SMNVEV (reference sequence). This CDR3 comprises 17 residues. V lost 8 bases to trimming and J lost 2 bases, with 25 bases between them. The CDR3 DNA reads TGTGCCAGCGGGGGGCTTCCGGGCAGGAGTCGTGCCTACGAGCAGTACTTC. This sequence encodes CASGGLPGRSRAYEQYF.

The V call is TRBV7-2, the J call TRBJ2-1; 14 positions agree with TRBD2. The length of the CDR3 is 18 residues. With 2 bases clipped from V and 0 bases from J, the junction kept 3 bases outside the gene matches. Germline V CDR1 and CDR2: SGHTA, FQGNSA. The CDR3 loop reads CASSLRGTSGSSYNEQFF. In nucleotides, the CDR3 is TGTGCCAGCAGCTTACGAGGGACTAGCGGGAGCTCCTACAATGAGCAGTTCTTC. Using reference TRBV7-2 and TRBJ2-1 for the parts outside the CDR3, the full variable domain is GAGVSQSPSNKVTEKGKDVELRCDPISGHTALYWYRQSLGQGLEFLIYFQGNSAPDKSGLPSDRFSAERTGGSVSTLTIQRTQQEDSAVYLCASSLRGTSGSSYNEQFFGPGTRLTVL.

V usage is TRBV6-5 and J usage is TRBJ1-5, with unresolved D. V lost 5 bases, J lost 4 bases, and 15 bases lay in between. CDR3 length: 15 residues. Germline CDR1 is MNHEY and CDR2 is SVGAGI. The DNA of the CDR3 is TGTGCCAGCAGTCTCAACCACCCGGGTAATCAGCCCCAGCATTTT. Translation: CASSLNHPGNQPQHF.

The V and J genes are TRBV6-2 or TRBV6-3 and TRBJ2-1, with TRBD2 matching over 9 bases. The V gene's germline CDR1 is MNHEY and CDR2 SVGEGT. Germline trimming cut 1 base from V and 9 bases from J; bases unmatched to any gene: 7. CDR3 length: 15 amino acids. CDR3 nucleotide sequence: TGTGCCAGCAGTTACTTCTCCGCGGGAGGGGGTGAGCAGTTCTTC. Its translation is CASSYFSAGGGEQFF.

The chain combines TRBV29-1 with TRBJ2-1; TRBD1 or TRBD2 may be the D gene (6 bases each). CDR1 is SQVTM and CDR2 is ANQGSEA in the germline V gene. Trimming pared 0 bases from V and 7 bases from J, leaving 16 bases between. The CDR3 spans 15 residues. CDR3 DNA sequence: TGCAGCGTTGAAGATATGGCGGGAAGGGGGAATGAGCAGTTCTTC. Residues: CSVEDMAGRGNEQFF.

The V gene is TRBV7-9, the J gene TRBJ2-1; 8 bases are a match to TRBD2. From germline, CDR1 is SEHNR and CDR2 FQNEAQ (reference sequence). The V gene end was trimmed by 1 base and the J gene end by 2 bases; junction bases not matched to a gene: 4. The CDR3 consists of 16 residues. The CDR3 nucleotides read TGTGCCAGCAGCTTAGTTTGGCGGGAGGCCTACAATGAGCAGTTCTTC. Its translation: CASSLVWREAYNEQFF. Supplemented by reference TRBV7-9 and TRBJ2-1, the full variable domain reads DTGVSQNPRHKITKRGQNVTFRCDPISEHNRLYWYRQTLGQGPEFLTYFQNEAQLEKSRLLSDRFSAERPKGSFSTLEIQRTEQGDSAMYLCASSLVWREAYNEQFFGPGTRLTVL.

The chain recombines TRBV20-1 with TRBJ1-1; 9 bases match TRBD1. The J segment lost 1 base and the V segment lost 1 base, leaving 4 bases of the junction unmatched. CDR3 length equals 15 residues. CDR1 DFQATT and CDR2 SNEGSKA come from the germline V gene (reference sequence). The CDR3 is CSARGTGERNTEAFF. The CDR3 nucleotides read TGCAGTGCTAGAGGGACAGGGGAAAGGAACACTGAAGCTTTCTTT.